These 18 T cell receptor beta chains were sequenced from one sample in a study of early T cells in non-severe SARS-CoV-2 infection. TCRdb re-called the 5' RACE reads with MiXCR, one entry per CDR3 protein. The sample has 25,000 to 30,000 distinct CDR3 sequences; about 5.5% are singletons. Source material: whole blood. All receptors derive from an adult who was a healthcare worker with PCR-confirmed SARS-CoV-2 infection or an uninfected control (not recorded which).

This clonotype came up many times. The rearrangement uses TRBV20-1 and TRBJ1-4; D is possibly TRBD1 (6 bases). CDR1 is DFQATT, CDR2 SNEGSKA, per germline (reference sequence). Trimming took 4 bases from V and 0 from J, leaving 6 bases between them. This CDR3 is built from 13 residues. In DNA, the CDR3 is TGCAGTGCTAACAGGGCAACTAATGAAAAACTGTTTTTT. Translating gives CSANRATNEKLFF.

This clonotype appeared many times. The rearrangement joins TRBV10-2 to TRBJ1-5; a possible D gene is TRBD1 (5 bases). The CDR3 consists of 13 residues. CDR1 and CDR2 (germline): WSHSY, SAAADI. The V gene lost 7 bases and the J gene lost 0 bases, with 7 bases spanning the gap. The CDR3: CASTGVSNQPQHF. The CDR3 coding sequence is TGCGCCAGCACGGGGGTTAGCAATCAGCCCCAGCATTTT.

The table lists this clonotype with many counts. V is TRBV7-9 and J is TRBJ2-1, with 9 bases fitting TRBD2. Germline V gives CDR1 SEHNR, CDR2 FQNEAQ (reference sequence). The CDR3 is 16 amino acids. With 1 base clipped from V and 2 bases from J, the junction kept 3 bases outside the gene matches. The CDR3 nucleotides are TGTGCCAGCAGCTTAGGAGCGGGGGGAGCCTACAATGAGCAGTTCTTC. Amino acids: CASSLGAGGAYNEQFF.

As regards this clonotype: This likely comes from a read error, as the CDR3 has no conserved phenylalanine or tryptophan at its end. This chain joins TRBV7-2 and TRBJ1-1; 8 nucleotides match TRBD1. The germline V gene has CDR1 SGHTA and CDR2 FQGNSA. The CDR3 runs 14 residues. With 5 bases clipped from V and 5 bases from J, the junction kept 7 bases outside the gene matches. The CDR3 loop is CASSRRQGWTEAFL. The CDR3 region has the DNA TGTGCCAGCAGCCGACGACAGGGGTGGACTGAAGCTTTCCTT.

This clonotype was counted ten times or more. The chain couples TRBV5-1 to TRBJ1-1, with unresolved D. CDR3 length: 13 amino acids. The germline V and J ends were trimmed by 5 bases and 7 bases, with 15 bases remaining between them. Germline assignment: CDR1 SGHRS and CDR2 YFSETQ. CDR3 DNA sequence: TGCGCCAGCAGGAGCGGGTCGGGCATTGAAGCTTTCTTT. Translating it yields CASRSGSGIEAFF.

The V and J genes are TRBV6-1 and TRBJ1-5; 8 positions agree with TRBD1. This CDR3 has 15 amino acids. After removal of 4 bases from V and 4 bases from J, the junction contained 6 bases not matched to a gene. From germline, CDR1 is MNHNS and CDR2 SASEGT. The CDR3 bases are TGTGCCAGCAGTGTGCAGGGGGCGTCAAATCAGCCCCAGCATTTT. This encodes CASSVQGASNQPQHF.

This clonotype was seen more than once but under ten times. The V call is TRBV13, the J call TRBJ2-2, with D hard to call. Germline V gene sequence: CDR1 PRHDT, CDR2 FYEKMQ (reference sequence). The germline V and J ends were trimmed by 3 bases and 1 base, with 9 bases remaining between them. The CDR3 runs 15 residues. The CDR3 nucleotides are TGTGCCAGCAGCTTTAGGGCGCTGAACACCGGGGAGCTGTTTTTT. Its protein product is CASSFRALNTGELFF.

This clonotype came up a few times. The V and J genes are TRBV11-3 and TRBJ2-1, with a weak D call TRBD2 (5 bases). V was trimmed by 5 bases and J by 8 bases, leaving 10 bases between them. The CDR3 extends over 12 amino acids. CDR1 SGHNT and CDR2 YENEEA come from the germline V gene. CDR3 sequence: CASSLGVDEQFF. The CDR3 DNA is TGTGCCAGCAGCCTGGGAGTGGATGAGCAGTTCTTC.

The table lists this clonotype with many counts. J is TRBJ2-6 and V is TRBV14; 7 bases map to TRBD1. The CDR3 has 18 amino acids. Germline V gene lookup returns CDR1 SGHDN and CDR2 FVKESK. The V and J ends lost 1 base and 0 bases, in that order; junction bases with no gene match: 6. The CDR3 spells CASSQGQGGSSGANVLTF. In DNA, the CDR3 is TGTGCCAGCAGCCAAGGACAGGGTGGAAGCTCTGGGGCCAACGTCCTGACTTTC.

This chain connects TRBV6-6 to TRBJ2-7, with TRBD2 matching over 12 bases. The length of the CDR3 is 17 residues. Germline V gene sequence: CDR1 MNHNY, CDR2 SVGAGI (reference sequence). V shed 5 bases and J 2 bases; nucleotides not matched to a gene: 10. CDR3 nucleotide sequence: TGTGCCAGCAGTGCACTAGCGGGGGGTGCCCTAGCCTACGAGCAGTACTTC. Protein: CASSALAGGALAYEQYF.

This clonotype has at least ten counts. As DNA, the CDR3 is TGTGCCAGCAGCTTAAAATACACAGATACGCAGTATTTT. Protein sequence: CASSLKYTDTQYF. V and J are TRBV7-2 and TRBJ2-3; D remains unclear. The V gene lost 2 bases and the J gene lost 2 bases, with 5 bases spanning the gap. CDR3 length: 13 residues. Germline V CDR1 and CDR2: SGHTA, FQGNSA.

The chain couples TRBV20-1 to TRBJ2-7, with 16 bases that match TRBD2. Germline CDR1 is DFQATT and CDR2 is SNEGSKA (reference sequence). This CDR3 has 16 residues. V lost 3 bases to trimming and J lost 5 bases; unmatched junction nucleotides: 7. Written as DNA, the CDR3 is TGCAGTGCTAGTGGGGGACTAGCGGGAGGGCCGAACGAGCAGTACTTC. This sequence encodes CSASGGLAGGPNEQYF.

This clonotype has more than one count but fewer than ten. The chain couples TRBV7-6 to TRBJ1-6, with 7 bases lining up with TRBD1. From germline, CDR1 is SGHVS and CDR2 FNYEAQ. This CDR3 spans 15 amino acids. V lost 5 bases and J lost 9; bases outside the gene matches: 10. CDR3 loop: CASSRQEGASSPLHF. Written as DNA, the CDR3 is TGTGCCAGCAGCCGCCAGGAGGGGGCGTCTTCACCCCTCCACTTT. Full variable domain (missing parts from reference TRBV7-6 and TRBJ1-6): GAGVSQSPRYKVTKRGQDVALRCDPISGHVSLYWYRQALGQGPEFLTYFNYEAQQDKSGLPNDRFSAERPEGSISTLTIQRTEQRDSAMYRCASSRQEGASSPLHFGNGTRLTVT.

This clonotype has just a few counts. The V and J genes are TRBV20-1 and TRBJ1-6, with a tentative D call TRBD1 (5 bases). This CDR3 is built from 16 residues. The ends were cut back, 0 bases at V and 7 bases at J, with 16 bases in the middle. In germline, CDR1 is DFQATT, CDR2 SNEGSKA (reference sequence). In nucleotides, the CDR3 is TGCAGTGCTAGAGATATGGGGGTTAGTGGAAATTCACCCCTCCACTTT. Translation gives CSARDMGVSGNSPLHF.

The CDR3 DNA follows: TGCAGTGCCATAAAGGGTGGAAGCACTGAAGCTTTCTTT. It specifies CSAIKGGSTEAFF. The V gene is TRBV20-1, the J gene TRBJ1-1; no firm D call. This CDR3 is built from 13 residues. Germline lookup yields CDR1 DFQATT and CDR2 SNEGSKA (reference sequence). V gave up 6 bases and J gave up 4 bases, with 15 bases separating them.

This clonotype was recorded at least ten times. The J gene is TRBJ2-2, the V gene TRBV11-2; the match to TRBD1 covers 8 bases. The germline V gene encodes CDR1 SGHAT and CDR2 FQNNGV. The CDR3 runs 14 residues. The V gene end was trimmed by 3 bases and the J gene end by 7 bases; junction bases not matched to a gene: 4. The CDR3 loop reads CASSFGQGFGELFF. Here the CDR3 DNA reads TGTGCCAGCAGCTTCGGACAGGGTTTCGGGGAGCTGTTTTTT. Combining the CDR3 with reference TRBV11-2 and TRBJ2-2 gives the whole variable domain EAGVAQSPRYKIIEKRQSVAFWCNPISGHATLYWYQQILGQGPKLLIQFQNNGVVDDSQLPKDRFSAERLKGVDSTLKIQPAKLEDSAVYLCASSFGQGFGELFFGEGSRLTVL.

At least ten counts were recorded for this clonotype. The genes are TRBV2 and TRBJ1-4; D is ambiguous. The CDR3 length is 13 residues. Trimming cost V 4 bases and J 8 bases, with 11 bases left between them. Germline V lookup: CDR1 SNHLY, CDR2 FYNNEI. CDR3 loop: CASSGGFGEKLFF. CDR3 in DNA: TGTGCCAGCAGTGGGGGATTCGGGGAAAAACTGTTTTTT.

The genes are TRBV4-2 and TRBJ2-1, with D possibly being TRBD1 or TRBD2 (5 bases each). The CDR3 loop spans 11 amino acids. The V gene's germline CDR1 is LGHNA and CDR2 YNFKEQ. V lost 3 bases and J lost 8, with 5 bases in between. This chain's CDR3 is CASSQGDEQFF. DNA for the CDR3: TGTGCCAGCAGCCAGGGGGATGAGCAGTTCTTC.